The T cell receptor beta chain described here comes from a study of human T cells and chemical hapten exposure. On the study more broadly: A mostly female patient group had alopecia areata, totalis or universalis. Overall study findings and caveats: After DPC sensitization, TCRs above 1 in 1000 frequency showed no change. Expanded TCRs were compared with controls, and the expanded TCRs formed significantly more large CDR3 similarity clusters.

The time point denotes: pre-sensitization, week 0. The treatment: therapeutic diphenylcyclopropenone sensitization with weekly scalp DPC. TCRdb re-called the RACE reads through MiXCR, storing one row per CDR3 protein. The profile shows a few hundred thousand distinct CDR3 sequences, around 5.5% of them singletons. The CDR3 consists of 15 residues. The germline V gene has CDR1 PRHDT and CDR2 FYEKMQ (reference sequence). V was shortened by 3 bases and J by 7 bases, with 13 bases between the two germline ends. This clonotype was recorded at least ten times. Its antigen is not known. Material: whole blood, obtained in connection with sensitization to the hapten diphenylcyclopropenone (DPC). The clonotype originates from a woman aged 18-29 years with alopecia areata. Some clones in this sample may be carry-over from other donors' samples. The V and J genes are TRBV13 and TRBJ1-6; D is ambiguous. The CDR3 is CASSFGDPLNSPLHF. The CDR3 coding sequence is TGTGCCAGCAGCTTCGGAGACCCGTTGAATTCACCCCTCCACTTT.